This TCR beta chain was identified in a study of blood T cell repertoires in COVID-19. Study at large: From the United States, Italy and Spain came samples of acute and convalescent COVID-19.

The germline V gene has CDR1 MGHRA and CDR2 YSYEKL. CDR3 size: 16 residues. V lost 6 bases to trimming and J lost 3 bases; unmatched junction nucleotides: 8. In the authors' workflow: Researchers report that nucleated cell counts were estimated from reference gene primer amplification. Using immunoSEQ multiplex PCR, the repertoire was profiled, and TCRdb retains in-frame clones only, with some absent. That table is the source of V, J and clone size, and D and trimming were worked out from the DNA. This sample yields just over 350,000 clones, of which approximately 86% are seen a single time; less than 9% belongs to the top ten.

The chain links TRBV4-1 to TRBJ1-5; 10 bases match TRBD1. Sequenced material: peripheral blood. The clonotype comes from an older woman with COVID-19, enrolled during active disease. For the CDR3, the DNA is TGCGCCAGCAGGAGCGGACAGGGGGGAAACAATCAGCCCCAGCATTTT. Translating it yields CASRSGQGGNNQPQHF.